This TCR beta chain was sequenced in a study of T cells in pancreatic ductal adenocarcinoma. Some clones are missing from TCRdb's copy, which holds only in-frame ones; the method was immunoSEQ multiplex PCR. The sample records around 100,000 clones, roughly 96% being singletons. Surgery without prior neoadjuvant therapy was the treatment of the selected pancreatic ductal adenocarcinoma patients. The sequenced material came from PBMCs. This sequence originates from a human donor with pancreatic ductal adenocarcinoma.

The CDR3 nucleotides are TGCGCCAGCAGCCAAGCGACCGGGACACGACTCTACGAGCAGTACTTC. It encodes CASSQATGTRLYEQYF. The rearrangement uses TRBV4-1 and TRBJ2-7, with D possibly being TRBD1 (6 bases). Per germline, CDR1 MGHRA and CDR2 YSYEKL. The CDR3 is 16 residues long. Deletions cut 1 base from V and 3 bases from J, with 16 bases between.